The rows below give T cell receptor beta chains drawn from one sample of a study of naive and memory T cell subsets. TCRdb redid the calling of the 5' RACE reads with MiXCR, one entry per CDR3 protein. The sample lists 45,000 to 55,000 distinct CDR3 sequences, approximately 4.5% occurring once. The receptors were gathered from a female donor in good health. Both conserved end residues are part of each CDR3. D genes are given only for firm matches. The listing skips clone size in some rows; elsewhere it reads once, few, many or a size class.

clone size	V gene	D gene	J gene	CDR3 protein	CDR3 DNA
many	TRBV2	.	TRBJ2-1	CASLAPSYNEQFF	TGTGCCAGCCTAGCTCCCTCCTACAATGAGCAGTTCTTC
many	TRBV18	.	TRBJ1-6	CASSPRERGMNSPLHF	TGTGCCAGCTCACCAAGGGAGAGGGGAATGAATTCACCCCTCCACTTT
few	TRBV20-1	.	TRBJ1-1	CSARDGGRLEAFF	TGCAGTGCTAGAGATGGGGGTCGACTTGAAGCTTTCTTT
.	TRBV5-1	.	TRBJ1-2	CASSLDGRAAGDTF	TGCGCCAGCAGCTTGGACGGCAGGGCGGCTGGCGACACCTTC
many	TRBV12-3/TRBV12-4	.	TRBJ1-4	CASSPRDKNEKLFF	TGTGCCAGCAGTCCCCGGGACAAGAATGAAAAACTGTTTTTT
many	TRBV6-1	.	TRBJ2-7	CASRAPRYEQYF	TGTGCCAGCAGAGCCCCGCGGTACGAGCAGTACTTC
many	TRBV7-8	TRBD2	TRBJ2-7	CASSPSRREGYEQYF	TGTGCCAGCAGCCCCTCCCGGCGGGAGGGCTACGAGCAGTACTTC
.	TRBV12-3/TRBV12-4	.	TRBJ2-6	CASRGDSGANVLTF	TGTGCCAGCAGGGGCGACTCTGGGGCCAACGTCCTGACTTTC
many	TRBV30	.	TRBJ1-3	CAWSVRVTGNTIYF	TGTGCCTGGAGCGTCCGAGTTACTGGAAACACCATATATTTT
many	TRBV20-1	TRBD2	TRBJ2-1	CSARVPGLGHPDEQFF	TGCAGTGCTAGAGTTCCGGGACTAGGGCACCCCGATGAGCAGTTCTTC
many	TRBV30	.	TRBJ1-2	CAWSVRGNYGYTF	TGTGCCTGGAGTGTACGGGGGAACTATGGCTACACCTTC
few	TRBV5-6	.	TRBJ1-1	CASSGGQYTEAFF	TGTGCCAGCAGCGGCGGACAGTACACTGAAGCTTTCTTT
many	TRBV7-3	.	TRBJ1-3	CASSLLGGEGNTIYF	TGTGCCAGCAGCTTACTCGGGGGAGAAGGAAACACCATATATTTT
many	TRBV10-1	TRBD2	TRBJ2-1	CASSETGLVNEQFF	TGCGCCAGCAGTGAGACAGGACTAGTCAATGAGCAGTTCTTC
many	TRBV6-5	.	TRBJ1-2	CASSYSITPQSYGYTF	TGTGCCAGCAGTTACTCCATTACCCCCCAATCCTATGGCTACACCTTC
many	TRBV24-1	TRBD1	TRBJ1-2	CATRKGTPGQGGYGYTF	TGTGCCACCCGAAAGGGGACCCCGGGACAGGGGGGCTATGGCTACACCTTC
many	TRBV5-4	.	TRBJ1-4	CASSFRAGANEKLFF	TGTGCCAGCAGCTTTCGGGCGGGAGCTAATGAAAAACTGTTTTTT
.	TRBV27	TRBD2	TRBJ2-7	CASSTGSSGRSWYF	TGTGCCAGCAGTACGGGTTCCAGCGGGAGGAGCTGGTACTTC
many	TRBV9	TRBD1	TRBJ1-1	CASSEQGAYTEAFF	TGTGCCAGCAGCGAACAGGGGGCGTACACTGAAGCTTTCTTT
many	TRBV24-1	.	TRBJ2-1	CATKGNNEQFF	TGTGCCACCAAGGGGAACAATGAGCAGTTCTTC
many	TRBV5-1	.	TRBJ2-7	CASSLILRDTSSYEQYF	TGCGCCAGCAGCTTAATCTTGCGGGACACAAGCTCCTACGAGCAGTACTTC
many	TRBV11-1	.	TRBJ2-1	CASSLAGSGSSNEQFF	TGTGCCAGCAGCTTAGCGGGTAGCGGCTCTAGCAATGAGCAGTTCTTC
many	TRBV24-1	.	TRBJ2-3	CATSDKRDIRTQYF	TGTGCCACCAGTGATAAGAGGGACATCAGAACGCAGTATTTT
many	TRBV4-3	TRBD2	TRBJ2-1	CASSRARGRALSYNEQFF	TGCGCCAGCAGCCGAGCTCGCGGGAGGGCCCTCTCCTACAATGAGCAGTTCTTC
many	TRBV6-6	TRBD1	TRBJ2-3	CASTTRQGATDTQYF	TGTGCCAGCACGACAAGACAGGGGGCTACAGATACGCAGTATTTT
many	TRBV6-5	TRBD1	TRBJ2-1	CASRYSGGHEQFF	TGTGCCAGCAGATATTCAGGGGGCCATGAGCAGTTCTTC
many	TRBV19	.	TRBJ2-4	CASKQGASKNIQYF	TGTGCCAGTAAACAGGGAGCAAGCAAAAACATTCAGTACTTC
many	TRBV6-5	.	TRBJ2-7	CASSYVNRGPYEQYF	TGTGCCAGCAGTTATGTCAACCGAGGGCCCTACGAGCAGTACTTC
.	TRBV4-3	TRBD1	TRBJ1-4	CASSQGLTGGAEKLFF	TGCGCCAGCAGCCAGGGCTTAACAGGGGGCGCGGAAAAATTGTTTTTT
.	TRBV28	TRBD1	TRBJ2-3	CASRTQGATGPDTQYF	TGTGCCAGCAGAACTCAGGGGGCGACGGGACCAGATACGCAGTATTTT
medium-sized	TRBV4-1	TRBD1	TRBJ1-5	CASSQEGFQGASNQPQHF	TGCGCCAGCAGCCAAGAGGGTTTCCAGGGGGCTAGCAATCAGCCCCAGCATTTT
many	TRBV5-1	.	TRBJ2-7	CASSFTPSEQYF	TGCGCCAGCAGCTTTACCCCTTCCGAGCAGTACTTC